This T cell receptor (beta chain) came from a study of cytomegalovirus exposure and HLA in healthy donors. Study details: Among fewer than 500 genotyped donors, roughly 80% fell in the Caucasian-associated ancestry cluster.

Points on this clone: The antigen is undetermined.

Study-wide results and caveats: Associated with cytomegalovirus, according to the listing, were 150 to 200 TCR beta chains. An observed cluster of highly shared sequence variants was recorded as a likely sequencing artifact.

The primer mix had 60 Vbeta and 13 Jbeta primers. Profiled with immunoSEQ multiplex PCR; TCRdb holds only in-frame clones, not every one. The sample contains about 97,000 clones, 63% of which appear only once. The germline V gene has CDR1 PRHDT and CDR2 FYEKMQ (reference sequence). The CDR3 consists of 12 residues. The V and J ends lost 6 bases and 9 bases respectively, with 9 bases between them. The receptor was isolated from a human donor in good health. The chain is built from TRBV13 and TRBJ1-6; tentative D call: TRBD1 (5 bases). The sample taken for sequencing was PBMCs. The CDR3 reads CASSSGSSPLHF. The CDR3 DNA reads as TGTGCCAGCAGTTCAGGGTCTTCACCCCTCCACTTT.